This TCR beta chain was sequenced in a study of spatial heterogeneity in lung cancer. The time point: sample taken at primary tumor resection. Whole RNA, isolated from tumor, nontumor lung or frozen PBMC, was sequenced without prior sorting. TCRdb passed the 5' RACE reads through MiXCR, listing each CDR3 protein once. The table records under 100,000 distinct CDR3 sequences, around 10% of them present only once. CDR1 is MDHEN and CDR2 is SYDVKM in the germline V gene. V lost 2 bases to trimming and J lost 2 bases, with 8 bases between them. The CDR3 length is 14 residues. The source is a male donor with early-stage non-small cell lung cancer. The rearrangement joins TRBV28 to TRBJ2-3; tentatively, D is TRBD2 (5 bases). This material consisted of PBMCs, taken at surgery. CDR3 in DNA: TGTGCCAGCAGTTTAGGAGGAACCACAGATACGCAGTATTTT. Encoded protein: CASSLGGTTDTQYF.